What follows are 14 T cell receptor beta chains derived from one specimen sequenced in a study of CD8 T cells in ankylosing spondylitis. MiXCR, run by TCRdb on the 5' RACE reads, gives a single entry per CDR3 protein. Of under 55,000 distinct CDR3 sequences listed, roughly 7.3% are singletons. The sequenced sample was blood, either unsorted or a sorted T cell fraction (not recorded which). These receptors were collected from a female donor with ankylosing spondylitis or in good health (not recorded which).

This clonotype was detected ten times or more. This chain connects TRBV14 to TRBJ2-3, with 10 nucleotides matching TRBD2. V dropped 5 bases and J dropped 1; count of bases not matched to a gene: 6. Germline loops: CDR1 SGHDN, CDR2 FVKESK. The CDR3 is made up of 16 amino acids. The CDR3 spells CASSTRTSGRTDTQYF. CDR3 nucleotides: TGTGCCAGCAGCACCCGGACTAGCGGACGCACAGATACGCAGTATTTT.

The table lists this clonotype with many counts. Relative to the germline gene, one junction end is altered; a read error may explain this. V usage is TRBV20-1 and J usage is TRBJ2-3; the match to TRBD1 covers 7 bases. CDR1 and CDR2 from the germline V gene are DFQATT and SNEGSKA (reference sequence). The CDR3 has 17 residues. CDR3 loop: CCAPFPATGRGTDTQYF. CDR3 DNA: TGCTGTGCCCCCTTCCCCGCGACAGGGAGAGGCACAGATACGCAGTATTTT.

This clonotype was seen ten or more times. The chain links TRBV20-1 to TRBJ1-1, with a tentative D call TRBD1 (6 bases). This CDR3 has 13 amino acids. Per the germline V gene, CDR1 is DFQATT and CDR2 is SNEGSKA (reference sequence). V lost 7 bases and J lost 3, with 15 bases in between. Here the CDR3 DNA reads TGCAGTGTTATTGCCCAGGGGTACACTGAAGCTTTCTTT. Amino acids: CSVIAQGYTEAFF.

The sample holds many counts of this clonotype. J is TRBJ2-7 and V is TRBV23-1; no clear D gene. TRBV23-1 is noted as an ORF with a role that remains uncertain. The V end was cut by 0 bases, the J end by 2 bases, with 11 bases between. CDR3 size: 15 residues. For the CDR3, the DNA is TGCGCCAGCAGTCAATCGAAGCCCCGGCCCTACGAGCAGTACGTC. As protein: CASSQSKPRPYEQYV.

The sample holds many counts of this clonotype. The gene calls are TRBV5-6 and TRBJ1-1; D perhaps matches TRBD1 (5 bases). This CDR3 is 13 amino acids long. With 3 bases removed from V and 3 bases from J, the gap between germline ends came to 9 bases. Germline V lookup: CDR1 SGHDT, CDR2 YYEEEE. The CDR3 protein is CASSWRGYTEAFF. CDR3 in DNA: TGTGCCAGCAGCTGGAGGGGTTACACTGAAGCTTTCTTT.

This clonotype was recorded at least ten times. The chain carries TRBV5-1 and TRBJ1-5; D uncertain. Germline V CDR1 and CDR2: SGHRS, YFSETQ. The CDR3 is 14 residues long. Trimming cost V 0 bases and J 5 bases, with 9 bases left between them. The CDR3 sequence: CASSLDGVDQPQHF. The CDR3 DNA is TGCGCCAGCAGCTTGGATGGGGTAGATCAGCCCCAGCATTTT.

This clonotype was counted many times. This chain connects TRBV5-1 to TRBJ2-5, with D tentatively TRBD2 (7 bases). Between the trimmed V and J ends, which lost 3 bases and 5 bases, there was a span of 17 bases. The length of the CDR3 is 15 residues. Looked up from germline, CDR1 is SGHRS and CDR2 is YFSETQ. CDR3 in amino acids: CASSWGSGGPETQYF. The DNA of the CDR3 is TGCGCCAGCAGCTGGGGTTCGGGGGGCCCGGAGACCCAGTACTTC. Based on the CDR3 plus reference TRBV5-1 and TRBJ2-5, the full variable domain is KAGVTQTPRYLIKTRGQQVTLSCSPISGHRSVSWYQQTPGQGLQFLFEYFSETQRNKGNFPGRFSGRQFSNSRSEMNVSTLELGDSALYLCASSWGSGGPETQYFGPGTRLLVL.

This clonotype appeared many times. The V call is TRBV20-1, the J call TRBJ1-2; D is uncertain. The germline V and J ends were trimmed by 5 bases and 6 bases, with 22 bases remaining between them. CDR3 length: 15 residues. The germline V gene has CDR1 DFQATT and CDR2 SNEGSKA (reference sequence). CDR3: CSAPNLLEGPHGYTF. The CDR3 bases are TGCAGTGCTCCTAACCTGTTGGAGGGTCCTCATGGCTACACCTTC.

In this sample, this clonotype turned up many times. The J gene is TRBJ1-1, the V gene TRBV5-1; D is ambiguous. The CDR3 is 14 residues long. Per germline, CDR1 SGHRS and CDR2 YFSETQ. V lost 1 base, J lost 0 bases, and 7 bases lay in between. The CDR3 DNA sequence: TGCGCCAGCAGCTTGACACAGATGAACACTGAAGCTTTCTTT. Its translation is CASSLTQMNTEAFF. The full variable domain, in which reference TRBV5-1 and TRBJ1-1 provide the parts outside the CDR3, is KAGVTQTPRYLIKTRGQQVTLSCSPISGHRSVSWYQQTPGQGLQFLFEYFSETQRNKGNFPGRFSGRQFSNSRSEMNVSTLELGDSALYLCASSLTQMNTEAFFGQGTRLTVV.

This clonotype was observed a few times. V gene TRBV7-9 combines with J gene TRBJ2-3; possible D gene TRBD2, 5 bases. The CDR3 runs 15 residues. Trimming took 4 bases from V and 2 from J, leaving 13 bases between them. Germline loops: CDR1 SEHNR, CDR2 FQNEAQ (reference sequence). The CDR3 sequence: CASSYPPGFTDTQYF. CDR3 sequence (DNA): TGTGCCAGCAGCTATCCCCCGGGGTTCACAGATACGCAGTATTTT.

The rearrangement uses TRBV2 and TRBJ2-2; 10 bases match TRBD2. CDR1 is SNHLY and CDR2 is FYNNEI in the germline V gene. The CDR3 extends over 19 amino acids. V lost 10 bases to trimming and J lost 3 bases; unmatched junction nucleotides: 20. CDR3 DNA: TGTGCCATCTGTTTTTTGGGACTAGCGCCAATCGGGGACACCGGGGAGCTGTTTTTT. This sequence encodes CAICFLGLAPIGDTGELFF. Using reference TRBV2 and TRBJ2-2 for the parts outside the CDR3, the full variable domain is EPEVTQTPSHQVTQMGQEVILRCVPISNHLYFYWYRQILGQKVEFLVSFYNNEISEKSEIFDDQFSVERPDGSNFTLKIRSTKLEDSAMYFCAICFLGLAPIGDTGELFFGEGSRLTVL.

This clonotype appeared a few times. The J gene is TRBJ2-3, the V gene TRBV6-2 or TRBV6-3; no definite D call. The V end was cut by 2 bases, the J end by 6 bases, with 6 bases between. The CDR3 has 12 amino acids. Looked up from germline, CDR1 is MNHEY and CDR2 is SVGEGT. The CDR3 DNA follows: TGTGCCAGCAGTTACCTGGAGGATACGCAGTATTTT. This gives the protein CASSYLEDTQYF.

This clonotype was observed at least ten times. CDR3 region: CASSFGTGIHEQYF. In DNA form, the CDR3 reads TGTGCCAGCAGCTTCGGGACAGGGATCCACGAGCAGTACTTC. The rearrangement joins TRBV11-3 to TRBJ2-7, with 9 bases that match TRBD1. Germline V gives CDR1 SGHNT, CDR2 YENEEA. The CDR3 is 14 amino acids. The V gene end was trimmed by 3 bases and the J gene end by 5 bases; junction bases not matched to a gene: 5.

This clonotype was recorded at least ten times. This chain uses TRBV5-6 with TRBJ1-5, with 10 positions matching TRBD1. Germline CDR1 is SGHDT and CDR2 is YYEEEE. CDR3 length equals 12 residues. V was clipped by 7 bases and J by 5 bases; unmatched bases: 0. The CDR3 protein is CASGTGDQPQHF. CDR3 bases: TGTGCCAGCGGGACAGGGGATCAGCCCCAGCATTTT.